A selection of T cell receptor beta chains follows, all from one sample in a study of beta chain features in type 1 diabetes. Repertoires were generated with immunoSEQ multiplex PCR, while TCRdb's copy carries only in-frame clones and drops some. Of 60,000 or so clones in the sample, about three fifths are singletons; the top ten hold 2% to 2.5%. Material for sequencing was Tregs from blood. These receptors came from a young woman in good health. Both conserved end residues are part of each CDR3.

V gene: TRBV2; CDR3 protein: CASSVETGHRNPQHF
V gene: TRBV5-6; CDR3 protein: CASSLGTYGYTF
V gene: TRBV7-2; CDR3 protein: CASSLGLAGGNEQFF
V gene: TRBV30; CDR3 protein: CAWMGGWGEKLFF
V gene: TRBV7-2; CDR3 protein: CASSYSSGGGSDTQYF
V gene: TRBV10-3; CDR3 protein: CAISESGGGRELFF
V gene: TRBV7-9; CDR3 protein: CASSLEGRGNQPQHF
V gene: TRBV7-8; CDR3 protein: CASPGGGGRDTQYF
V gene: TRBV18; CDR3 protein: CASSPQDSPNYGYTF
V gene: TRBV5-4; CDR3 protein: CASSFLAGGGYQETQYF
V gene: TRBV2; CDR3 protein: CASSLTGGTEAFF
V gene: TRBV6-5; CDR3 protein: CASSYSDFSGNTIYF
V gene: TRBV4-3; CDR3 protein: CASSQDLRGTEAFF
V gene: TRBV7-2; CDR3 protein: CASSFLGGISYNEQFF
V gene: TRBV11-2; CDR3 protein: CASSPSGGRGRTYEQYF
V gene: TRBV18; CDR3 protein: CASSPEGGGAEAFF
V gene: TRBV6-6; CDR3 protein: CASSYQSGYTF
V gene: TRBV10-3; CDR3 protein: CAIKKQGNYGYTF
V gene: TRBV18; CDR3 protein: CASSPRDRGETQYF
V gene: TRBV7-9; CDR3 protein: CASSPRSADEKLFF
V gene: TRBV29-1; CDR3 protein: CSEITSTDTQYF
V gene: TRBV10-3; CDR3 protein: CAIRGQMNQPQHF